Listed here are 9 T cell receptor beta chains from one sample, sequenced in a study of T cell repertoires in cytomegalovirus infection (dated by TCRdb to the late 2010s). Sequencing took place on an Illumina HiSeq 1500. The raw public reads went through TCRdb reprocessing: fastp at Q25, MiXCR clone calling, in-frame beta chains kept. For every CDR3 protein sequence, its rows merge into one entry that carries the most common genes and DNA. The sample table contains approximately 500,000 distinct CDR3 sequences; only one count was recorded for approximately 25% of them. About 12% of the sample goes to the ten largest clones. Input material: PBMCs. These receptors were collected from a human donor in good health (CMV status not recorded). Some clones in this sample may be carry-over from other donors' samples.

The V call is TRBV19, the J call TRBJ1-1, with D tentatively TRBD1 (5 bases). Trimming stripped 4 bases from V and 0 bases from J, with 9 bases between. Germline lookup yields CDR1 LNHDA and CDR2 SQIVND (reference sequence). CDR3 length: 14 residues. This CDR3 is CASSRPTVNTEAFF. The CDR3 DNA sequence: TGTGCCAGTAGTAGGCCGACAGTGAACACTGAAGCTTTCTTT.

This sequence joins TRBV6-1 and TRBJ2-5; TRBD1 is a possible D gene (5 bases). With 6 bases removed from V and 1 base from J, the gap between germline ends came to 9 bases. The CDR3 spans 13 residues. Germline lookup yields CDR1 MNHNS and CDR2 SASEGT. The CDR3 bases are TGTGCCAGCAGCAGACAGATCCAAGAGACCCAGTACTTC. It specifies CASSRQIQETQYF.

V is TRBV5-6 and J is TRBJ2-7; D uncertain. The germline gives CDR1 SGHDT, CDR2 YYEEEE. Trimming took 0 bases from V and 6 from J, leaving 7 bases between them. This CDR3 has 12 amino acids. CDR3 amino acids: CASSLGLSEQYF. In DNA, the CDR3 is TGTGCCAGCAGCTTGGGGCTCAGCGAGCAGTACTTC.

This clonotype was picked up many times. The chain joins TRBV7-2 to TRBJ1-1; D remains ambiguous. The CDR3 loop spans 13 amino acids. Germline assignment: CDR1 SGHTA and CDR2 FQGNSA. V lost 2 bases and J 1 base, leaving 5 bases between the germline ends. CDR3 in amino acids: CASSLTANTEAFF. The CDR3 bases are TGTGCCAGCAGCTTAACAGCGAACACTGAAGCTTTCTTT.

The CDR3 reads CASSHATLGPASQYF. The DNA of the CDR3 is TGTGCCAGCAGCCACGCTACCCTCGGGCCAGCCTCGCAGTATTTT. This rearrangement joins TRBV3-1 to TRBJ2-3, with D unresolved. V was pared by 3 bases and J by 10 bases, with 20 bases between. CDR3 length: 15 residues. Germline V gene data show CDR1 as LGHDT and CDR2 as YNNKEL (reference sequence).

This clonotype has only a few counts. The genes are TRBV10-3 and TRBJ2-5, with TRBD1 identical over 11 bases. This CDR3 is built from 14 residues. The trim removed 6 bases at V and 5 bases at J, leaving 5 bases unmatched. CDR1 is ENHRY and CDR2 is SYGVKD in the germline V gene. The CDR3 reads CAISTGQGAETQYF. CDR3 coding DNA: TGTGCCATCAGCACAGGACAGGGGGCGGAGACCCAGTACTTC.

The V and J genes are TRBV7-9 and TRBJ2-7; D is undetermined. V shed 5 bases and J shed 3 bases, with 11 bases lying between them. Germline assignment: CDR1 SEHNR and CDR2 FQNEAQ (reference sequence). The CDR3 runs to 13 residues. CDR3 region: CASSPETLYEQYV. The CDR3 coding sequence is TGTGCCAGCAGCCCAGAAACTCTCTACGAGCAGTACGTC.

V is TRBV10-3 and J is TRBJ1-1; D is uncertain. There are 15 residues in the CDR3. Germline CDR1 and CDR2: ENHRY and SYGVKD. Trimming took off 5 bases at V and 2 bases at J, with 15 bases between the two ends. As DNA, the CDR3 is TGTGCCATCAGTAACCGTCATCTGGGCAACACTGAAGCTTTCTTT. Translation: CAISNRHLGNTEAFF.

This clonotype has only a few counts. The chain combines TRBV6-2 or TRBV6-3 with TRBJ2-5; perhaps TRBD1 as D (5 bases). CDR1 is MNHEY and CDR2 is SVGEGT in the germline V gene. Between the trimmed V and J ends, which lost 6 bases and 5 bases, there was a span of 10 bases. This CDR3 has 12 amino acids. This CDR3 is CASRQVRETQYF. CDR3 coding DNA: TGTGCCAGCAGACAGGTTAGGGAGACCCAGTACTTC.